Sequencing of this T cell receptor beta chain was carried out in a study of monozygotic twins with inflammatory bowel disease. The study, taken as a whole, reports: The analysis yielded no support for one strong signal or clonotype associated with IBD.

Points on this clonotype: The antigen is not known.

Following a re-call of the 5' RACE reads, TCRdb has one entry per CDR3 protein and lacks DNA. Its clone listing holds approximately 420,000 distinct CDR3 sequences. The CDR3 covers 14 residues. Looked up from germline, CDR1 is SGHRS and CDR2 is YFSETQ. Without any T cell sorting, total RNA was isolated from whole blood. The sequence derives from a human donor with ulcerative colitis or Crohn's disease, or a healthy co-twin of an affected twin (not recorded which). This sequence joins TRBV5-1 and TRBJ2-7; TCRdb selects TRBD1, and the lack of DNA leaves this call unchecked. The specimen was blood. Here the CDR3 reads CASRPTGGGYEQYF.